This T cell receptor beta chain was recorded in a study of shared clonotypes between healthy human individuals. Overall study: CD4 naive and memory got three plates each, CD8 naive two, CD8 memory one.

Some clones are missing from TCRdb's copy, which holds only in-frame ones; the method was immunoSEQ multiplex PCR. The table shows some 2.1 million clones, with over 85% occurring only once. The authors divided CD4+ cells into CD45RA+ naive and CD45RA-negative memory subsets. Input material: naive CD4+ T cells sorted from blood. Sample subset: CD45RA+ positively selected. The TCR was taken from a man aged 18 to 30 in good health.

CDR3 sequence reads: CASRAPGGDNYEQYF. DNA of the CDR3: TGTGCCAGCAGGGCCCCGGGGGGGGACAACTACGAGCAGTACTTC. The chain is built from TRBV25-1 and TRBJ2-7, with 8 bases matching TRBD2. The CDR3 loop spans 15 amino acids. V was pared by 6 bases and J by 3 bases, with 10 bases of the junction left unmatched. Germline loops: CDR1 MGHDK, CDR2 SYGVNS.